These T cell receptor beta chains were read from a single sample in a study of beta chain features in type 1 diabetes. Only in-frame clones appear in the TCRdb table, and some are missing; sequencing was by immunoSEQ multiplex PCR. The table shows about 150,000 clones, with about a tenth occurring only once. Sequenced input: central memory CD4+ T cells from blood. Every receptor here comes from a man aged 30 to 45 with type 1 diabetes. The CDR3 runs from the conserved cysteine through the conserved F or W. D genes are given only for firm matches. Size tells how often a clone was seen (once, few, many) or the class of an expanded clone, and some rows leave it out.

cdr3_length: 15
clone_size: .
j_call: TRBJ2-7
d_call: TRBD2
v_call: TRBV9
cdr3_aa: CASSMSGTAAYEQYF
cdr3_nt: TGTGCCAGCAGCATGAGCGGGACCGCAGCCTACGAGCAGTACTTC

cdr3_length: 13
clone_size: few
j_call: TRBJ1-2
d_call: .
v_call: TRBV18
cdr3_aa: CASSPSGDYGYTF
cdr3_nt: TGTGCCAGCTCACCAAGCGGAGACTATGGCTACACCTTC

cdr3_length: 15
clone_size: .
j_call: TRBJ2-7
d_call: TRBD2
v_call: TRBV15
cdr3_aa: CATSRVSGSLHEQYF
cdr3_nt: TGTGCCACCAGCAGAGTTAGCGGGAGTCTCCACGAGCAGTACTTC

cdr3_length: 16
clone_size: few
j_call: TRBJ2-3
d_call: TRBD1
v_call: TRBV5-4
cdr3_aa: CASSFTGGGSTDTQYF
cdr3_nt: TGTGCCAGCAGCTTCACAGGGGGCGGAAGCACAGATACGCAGTATTTT

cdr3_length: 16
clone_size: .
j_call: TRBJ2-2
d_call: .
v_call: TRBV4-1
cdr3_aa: CASSQRQGDDTGELFF
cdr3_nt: TGCGCCAGCAGCCAAAGGCAGGGCGATGACACCGGGGAGCTGTTTTTT

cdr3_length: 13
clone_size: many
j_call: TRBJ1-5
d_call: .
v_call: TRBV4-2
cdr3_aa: CASSQEADQPQHF
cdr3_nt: TGTGCCAGCAGCCAAGAAGCGGATCAGCCCCAGCATTTT

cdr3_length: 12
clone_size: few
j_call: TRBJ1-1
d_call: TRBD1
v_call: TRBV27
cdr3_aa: CASSLKGRGAFF
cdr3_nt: TGTGCCAGCAGTTTAAAGGGCAGGGGGGCTTTCTTT

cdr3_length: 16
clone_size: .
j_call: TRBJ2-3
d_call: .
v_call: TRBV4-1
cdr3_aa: CASSQDAGFSTDTQYF
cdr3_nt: TGCGCCAGCAGCCAAGACGCAGGGTTTAGCACAGATACGCAGTATTTT

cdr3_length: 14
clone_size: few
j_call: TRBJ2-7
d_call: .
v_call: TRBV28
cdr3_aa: CASSHPPEVREQYF
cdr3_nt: TGTGCCAGCAGCCATCCCCCCGAGGTAAGGGAGCAGTACTTC

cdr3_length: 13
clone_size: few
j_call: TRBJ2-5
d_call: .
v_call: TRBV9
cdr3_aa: CASSVSDQETQYF
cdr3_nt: TGTGCCAGCAGCGTTAGCGACCAAGAGACCCAGTACTTC

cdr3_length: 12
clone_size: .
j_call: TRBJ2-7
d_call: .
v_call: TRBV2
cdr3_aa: CASSESGRLQYF
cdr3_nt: TGTGCCAGCAGTGAATCAGGGCGCCTGCAGTACTTC

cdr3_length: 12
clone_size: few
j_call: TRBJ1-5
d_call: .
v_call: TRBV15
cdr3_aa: CATSRDRLPQHF
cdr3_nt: TGTGCCACCAGCAGAGATCGACTGCCCCAGCATTTT

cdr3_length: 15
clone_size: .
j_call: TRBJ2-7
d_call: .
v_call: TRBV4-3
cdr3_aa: CASSQEGVESYEQYF
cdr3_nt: TGCGCCAGCAGCCAAGAGGGAGTTGAATCGTACGAGCAGTACTTC

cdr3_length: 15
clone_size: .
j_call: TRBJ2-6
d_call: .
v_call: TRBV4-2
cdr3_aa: CASSQQGTGANVLTF
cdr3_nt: TGTGCCAGCAGCCAACAGGGTACCGGGGCCAACGTCCTGACTTTC

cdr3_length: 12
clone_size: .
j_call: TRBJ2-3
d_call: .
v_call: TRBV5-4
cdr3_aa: CASSPFSASEYF
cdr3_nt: TGTGCCAGCAGCCCATTCAGCGCCTCGGAGTATTTT

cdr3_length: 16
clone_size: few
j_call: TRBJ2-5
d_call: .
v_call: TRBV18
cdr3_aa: CASSPPGSGLGETQYF
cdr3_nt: TGTGCCAGCTCACCACCAGGAAGCGGGCTGGGGGAGACCCAGTACTTC

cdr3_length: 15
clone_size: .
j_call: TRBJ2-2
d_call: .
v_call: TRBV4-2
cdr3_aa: CASSHLAVNTGELFF
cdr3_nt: TGTGCCAGCAGCCACCTGGCGGTTAACACCGGGGAGCTGTTTTTT